This T cell receptor beta chain appears in the sequencing data of a study of cytomegalovirus exposure and HLA in healthy donors. In the study overall: Out of about 410 genotyped donors, less than 90% belonged to the Caucasian-associated ancestry cluster.

Germline V CDR1 and CDR2: GTSNPN, SVGIG (reference sequence). This CDR3 comprises 14 residues. Deletions cut 8 bases from V and 1 base from J, with 18 bases between. Broader study findings: According to a later analysis, most TCR beta chains associated with CMV appeared HLA-restricted.

Of note for this clone: Its antigen is as yet unknown.

Primers for the PCR totalled 60 Vbeta and 13 Jbeta. Produced via immunoSEQ multiplex PCR; TCRdb's table is partial and in-frame only. This sample carries tens of thousands of clones, around 79% of them seen once, and the ten largest clones take 4.6%. This chain links TRBV30 with TRBJ2-7; weak D call: TRBD1 (6 bases). The sequence was obtained from a woman aged 40 to 50 in good health and CMV-seropositive. Sample: PBMCs. The CDR3 bases are TGTGCCCGCCCTCGACAGGCCCCATCCTACGAGCAGTACTTC. This sequence encodes CARPRQAPSYEQYF.